Below are 8 T cell receptor beta chains sequenced from a single sample in a study of lymphopenia after photon versus proton radiotherapy. Generated by immunoSEQ multiplex PCR, the TCRdb table keeps only in-frame clones and is missing some. The sample carries some 25,000 clones, roughly 90% recorded once. The sample in question was peripheral blood, obtained from a patient treated with photon-based radiotherapy. Source of these receptors: a man aged 50-60 years with gastric cancer.

The chain recombines TRBV5-1 with TRBJ2-5, with 8 bases lining up with TRBD2. This CDR3 is 15 amino acids long. After removal of 4 bases from V and 4 bases from J, the junction contained 9 bases not matched to a gene. The germline V gene has CDR1 SGHRS and CDR2 YFSETQ. CDR3 sequence (DNA): TGCGCCAGCAGCATTGGGACTAGAGGGGCAGAGACCCAGTACTTC. Its protein is CASSIGTRGAETQYF.

The genes are TRBV15 and TRBJ2-1; D uncertain. CDR1 and CDR2 (germline): LNHNV, YYDKDF (reference sequence). V lost 4 bases, J lost 1 base, and 11 bases lay in between. The CDR3 spans 15 residues. The CDR3 coding sequence is TGTGCCACCAGCAACCTGATGAATTCCTACAATGAGCAGTTCTTC. It encodes CATSNLMNSYNEQFF.

The chain recombines TRBV6-1 with TRBJ2-2; no definite D call. The V gene's germline CDR1 is MNHNS and CDR2 SASEGT. Trimming cost V 6 bases and J 6 bases, with 17 bases left between them. The CDR3 is made up of 15 amino acids. This chain's CDR3 is CASSPLQTYPGELFF. CDR3 coding DNA: TGTGCCAGCAGCCCCCTTCAGACATATCCCGGGGAGCTGTTTTTT.

The chain joins TRBV18 to TRBJ1-6; TRBD1 is a possible D gene (5 bases). Per germline, CDR1 KGHSH and CDR2 LQKENI. V was shortened by 3 bases and J by 7 bases, with 16 bases between the two germline ends. CDR3 length equals 16 residues. The CDR3 reads CASSPGGVPKNSPLHF. In nucleotides, the CDR3 is TGTGCCAGCTCACCTGGAGGGGTGCCTAAGAATTCACCCCTCCACTTT.

The gene calls are TRBV4-2 and TRBJ2-3; the match to TRBD2 covers 11 bases. The CDR3 covers 15 residues. V lost 0 bases, J lost 4 bases, and 0 bases stayed unmatched. Germline V gene sequence: CDR1 LGHNA, CDR2 YNFKEQ. The CDR3 protein is CASSQELAGADTQYF. In nucleotides, the CDR3 is TGTGCCAGCAGCCAAGAACTAGCGGGGGCAGATACGCAGTATTTT.

J is TRBJ2-5 and V is TRBV2; TRBD2 matches 7 bases. Germline CDR1 and CDR2: SNHLY and FYNNEI. The CDR3 is 15 residues long. V trimming: 5 bases; J trimming: 2 bases; junction bases outside the gene matches: 8. CDR3 sequence (DNA): TGTGCCAGCAGTCACCGGGGGGTCGATCAAGAGACCCAGTACTTC. As protein: CASSHRGVDQETQYF.

This clone was counted a single time. The chain combines TRBV9 with TRBJ1-2; TRBD1 matches at 8 bases. V dropped 4 bases and J dropped 8; count of bases not matched to a gene: 7. CDR3 length: 13 amino acids. Germline CDR1 and CDR2: SGDLS and YYNGEE. CDR3 DNA: TGTGCCAGCAGCTACCGACAGGGGCGAGGCTACACCTTC. It yields the protein CASSYRQGRGYTF.

The sample holds a few counts of this clone. The rearrangement joins TRBV18 to TRBJ2-6; 8 bases fit TRBD1. The germline V gene has CDR1 KGHSH and CDR2 LQKENI. The CDR3 runs to 16 residues. Losses at the gene ends were 4 bases for V and 0 bases for J; bases not matched to a gene: 2. In DNA form, the CDR3 reads TGTGCCAGCTCACGAACAGGGGGCTCTGGGGCCAACGTCCTGACTTTC. The encoded protein is CASSRTGGSGANVLTF. The whole variable domain, filled in from reference TRBV18 and TRBJ2-6, reads NAGVMQNPRHLVRRRGQEARLRCSPMKGHSHVYWYRQLPEEGLKFMVYLQKENIIDESGMPKERFSAEFPKEGPSILRIQQVVRGDSAAYFCASSRTGGSGANVLTFGAGSRLTVL.